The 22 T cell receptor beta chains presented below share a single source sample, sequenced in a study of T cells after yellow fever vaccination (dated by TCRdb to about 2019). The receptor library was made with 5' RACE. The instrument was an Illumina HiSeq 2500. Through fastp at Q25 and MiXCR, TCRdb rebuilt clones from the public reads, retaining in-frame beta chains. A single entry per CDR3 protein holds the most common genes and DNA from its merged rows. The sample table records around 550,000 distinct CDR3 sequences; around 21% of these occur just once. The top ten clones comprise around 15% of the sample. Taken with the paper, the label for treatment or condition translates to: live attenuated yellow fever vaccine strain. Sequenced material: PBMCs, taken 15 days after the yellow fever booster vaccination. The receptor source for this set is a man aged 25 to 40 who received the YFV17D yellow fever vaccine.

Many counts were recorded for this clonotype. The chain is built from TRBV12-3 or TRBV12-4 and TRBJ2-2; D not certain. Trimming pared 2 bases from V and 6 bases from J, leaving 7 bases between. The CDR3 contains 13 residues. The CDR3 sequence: CASSLQGAGELFF. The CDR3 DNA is TGTGCCAGCAGTTTACAAGGTGCCGGGGAGCTGTTTTTT.

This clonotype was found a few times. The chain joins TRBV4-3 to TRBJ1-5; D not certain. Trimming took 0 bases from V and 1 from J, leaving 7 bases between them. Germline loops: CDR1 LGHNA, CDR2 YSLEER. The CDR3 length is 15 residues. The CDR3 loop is CASSQDRASNQPQHF. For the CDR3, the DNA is TGCGCCAGCAGCCAAGACCGGGCCAGCAATCAGCCCCAGCATTTT.

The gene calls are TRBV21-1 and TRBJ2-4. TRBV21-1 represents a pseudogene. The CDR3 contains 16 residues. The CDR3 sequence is CASRKECLHLRNIQYF. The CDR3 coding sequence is TGTGCCAGCAGGAAGGAATGTCTTCACCTTAGAAACATTCAGTACTTC.

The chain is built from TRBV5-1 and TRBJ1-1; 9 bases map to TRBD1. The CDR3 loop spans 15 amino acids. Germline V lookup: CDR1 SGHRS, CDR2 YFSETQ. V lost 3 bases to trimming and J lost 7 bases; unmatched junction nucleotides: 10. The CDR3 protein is CASSSTHWTGVEAFF. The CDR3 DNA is TGCGCCAGCAGCTCGACGCATTGGACAGGGGTTGAAGCTTTCTTT.

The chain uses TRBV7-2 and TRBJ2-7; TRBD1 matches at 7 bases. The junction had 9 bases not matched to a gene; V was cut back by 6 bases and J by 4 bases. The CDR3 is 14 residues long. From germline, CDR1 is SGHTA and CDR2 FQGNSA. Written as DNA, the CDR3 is TGTGCCAGCAGACGACAGGGCTTAGGTTACGAGCAGTACTTC. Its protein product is CASRRQGLGYEQYF.

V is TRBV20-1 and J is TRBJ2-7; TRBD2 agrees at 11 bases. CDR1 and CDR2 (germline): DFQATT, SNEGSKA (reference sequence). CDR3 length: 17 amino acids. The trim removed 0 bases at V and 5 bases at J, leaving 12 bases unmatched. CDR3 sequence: CSARDITSGRTGHEQYF. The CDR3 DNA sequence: TGCAGTGCTAGAGATATCACTAGCGGGAGAACGGGCCACGAGCAGTACTTC.

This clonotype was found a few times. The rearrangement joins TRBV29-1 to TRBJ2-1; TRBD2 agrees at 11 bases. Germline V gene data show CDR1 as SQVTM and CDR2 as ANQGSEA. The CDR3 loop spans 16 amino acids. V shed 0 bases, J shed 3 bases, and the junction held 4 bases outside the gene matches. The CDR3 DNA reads TGCAGCGTTGAAGAACAAGGACTAGCGGGCTACAATGAGCAGTTCTTC. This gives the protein CSVEEQGLAGYNEQFF.

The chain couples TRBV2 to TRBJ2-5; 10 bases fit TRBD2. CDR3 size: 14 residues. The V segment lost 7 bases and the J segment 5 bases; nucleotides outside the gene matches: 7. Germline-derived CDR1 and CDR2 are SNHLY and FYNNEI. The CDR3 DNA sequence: TGTGCCAGCATCCCTAGCGGGAGTGCGGAGACCCAGTACTTC. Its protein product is CASIPSGSAETQYF.

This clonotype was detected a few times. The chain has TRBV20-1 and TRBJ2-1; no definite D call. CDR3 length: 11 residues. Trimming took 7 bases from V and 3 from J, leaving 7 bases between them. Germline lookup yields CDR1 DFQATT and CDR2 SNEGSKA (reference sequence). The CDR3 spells CSEVCYNEQFF. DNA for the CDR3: TGCAGTGAGGTATGCTACAATGAGCAGTTCTTC.

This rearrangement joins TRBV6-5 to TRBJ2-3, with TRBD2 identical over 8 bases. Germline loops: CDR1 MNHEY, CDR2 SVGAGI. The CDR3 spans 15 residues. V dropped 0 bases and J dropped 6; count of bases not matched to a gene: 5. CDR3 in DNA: TGTGCCAGCAGTTACTCGGGACTAGTTTCCGATACGCAGTATTTT. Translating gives CASSYSGLVSDTQYF.

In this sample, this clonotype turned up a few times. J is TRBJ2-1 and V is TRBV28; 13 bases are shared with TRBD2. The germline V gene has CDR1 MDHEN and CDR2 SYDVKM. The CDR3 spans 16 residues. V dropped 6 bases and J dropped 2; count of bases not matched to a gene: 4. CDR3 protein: CASSRTSGSPYNEQFF. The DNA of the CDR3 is TGTGCCAGCAGCAGGACTAGCGGGAGTCCCTACAATGAGCAGTTCTTC.

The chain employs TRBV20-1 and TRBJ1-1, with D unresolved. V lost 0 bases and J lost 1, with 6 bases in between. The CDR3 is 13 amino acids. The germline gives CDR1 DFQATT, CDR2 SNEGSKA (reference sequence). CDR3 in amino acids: CSARDHRNTEAFF. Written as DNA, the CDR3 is TGCAGTGCTAGAGATCACAGGAACACTGAAGCTTTCTTT.

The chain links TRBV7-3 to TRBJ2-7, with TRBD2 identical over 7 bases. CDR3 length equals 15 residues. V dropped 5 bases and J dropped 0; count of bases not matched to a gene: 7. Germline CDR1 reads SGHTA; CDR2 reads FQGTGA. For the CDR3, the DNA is TGTGCCAGCAGCATTAGCGGGTCCAGCTCCTACGAGCAGTACTTC. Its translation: CASSISGSSSYEQYF.

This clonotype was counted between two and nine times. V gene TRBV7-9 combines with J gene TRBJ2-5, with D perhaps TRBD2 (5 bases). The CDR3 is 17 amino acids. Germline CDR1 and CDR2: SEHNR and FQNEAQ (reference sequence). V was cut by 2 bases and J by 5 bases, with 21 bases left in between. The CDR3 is CASSLLRSGSPKETQYF. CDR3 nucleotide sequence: TGTGCCAGCAGCTTATTAAGGAGCGGAAGTCCCAAGGAGACCCAGTACTTC. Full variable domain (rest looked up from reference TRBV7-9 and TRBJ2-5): DTGVSQNPRHKITKRGQNVTFRCDPISEHNRLYWYRQTLGQGPEFLTYFQNEAQLEKSRLLSDRFSAERPKGSFSTLEIQRTEQGDSAMYLCASSLLRSGSPKETQYFGPGTRLLVL.

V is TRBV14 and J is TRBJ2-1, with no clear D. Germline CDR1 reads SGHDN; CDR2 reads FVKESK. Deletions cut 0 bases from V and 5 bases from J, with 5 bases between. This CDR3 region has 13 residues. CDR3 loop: CASSQDPDNEQFF. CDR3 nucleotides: TGTGCCAGCAGCCAAGATCCGGACAATGAGCAGTTCTTC.

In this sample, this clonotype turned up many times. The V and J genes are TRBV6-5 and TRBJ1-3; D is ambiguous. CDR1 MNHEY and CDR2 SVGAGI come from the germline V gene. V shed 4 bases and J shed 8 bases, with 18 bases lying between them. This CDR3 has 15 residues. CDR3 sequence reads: CASSSVWPGRDTIYF. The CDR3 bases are TGTGCCAGCAGTTCCGTCTGGCCTGGACGAGACACCATATATTTT.

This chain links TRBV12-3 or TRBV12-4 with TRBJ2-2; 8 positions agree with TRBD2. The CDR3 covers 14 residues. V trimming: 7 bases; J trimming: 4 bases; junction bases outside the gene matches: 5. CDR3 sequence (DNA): TGTGCCAGCACCACCGGGAGGGCCACCGGGGAGCTGTTTTTT. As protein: CASTTGRATGELFF.

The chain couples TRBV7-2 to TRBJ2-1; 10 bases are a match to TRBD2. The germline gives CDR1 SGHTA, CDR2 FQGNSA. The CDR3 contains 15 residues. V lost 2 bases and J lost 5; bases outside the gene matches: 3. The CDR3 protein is CASSLPTSGHNEQFF. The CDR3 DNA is TGTGCCAGCAGCTTACCGACTAGCGGGCACAATGAGCAGTTCTTC.

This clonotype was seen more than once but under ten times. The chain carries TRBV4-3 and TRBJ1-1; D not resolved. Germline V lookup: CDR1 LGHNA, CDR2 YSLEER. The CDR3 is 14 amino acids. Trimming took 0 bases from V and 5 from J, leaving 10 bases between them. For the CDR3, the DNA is TGCGCCAGCAGCCAAGAAAAGGGAAGAACTGAAGCTTTCTTT. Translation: CASSQEKGRTEAFF.

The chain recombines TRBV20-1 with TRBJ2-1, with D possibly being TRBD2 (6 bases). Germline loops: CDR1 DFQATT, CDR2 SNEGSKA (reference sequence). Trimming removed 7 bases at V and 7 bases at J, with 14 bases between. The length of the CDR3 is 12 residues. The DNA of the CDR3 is TGCAGTGTTCAGCGGGCGGGGAATGAGCAGTTCTTC. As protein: CSVQRAGNEQFF.

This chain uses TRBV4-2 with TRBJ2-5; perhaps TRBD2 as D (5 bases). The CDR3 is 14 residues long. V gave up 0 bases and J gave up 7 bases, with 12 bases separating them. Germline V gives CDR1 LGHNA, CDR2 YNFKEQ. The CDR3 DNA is TGTGCCAGCAGCCAAGAAAAGCTAGCAGGGACCCAGTACTTC. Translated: CASSQEKLAGTQYF.

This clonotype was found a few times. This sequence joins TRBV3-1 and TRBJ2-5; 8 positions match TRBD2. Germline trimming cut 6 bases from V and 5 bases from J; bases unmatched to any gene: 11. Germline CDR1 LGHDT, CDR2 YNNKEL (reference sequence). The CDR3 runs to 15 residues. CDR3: CASRIYGGDGETQYF. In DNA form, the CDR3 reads TGTGCCAGCAGAATCTACGGGGGGGACGGCGAGACCCAGTACTTC.